This TCR beta chain was recovered during a study of T-cell reconstitution after alpha-beta-depleted transplantation in children. Unique molecular identifiers were used in preparing the TCRbeta library. Using its own MiXCR run on the PCR reads, TCRdb lists one record per CDR3 protein. The sample has 400,000 to 500,000 distinct CDR3 sequences, about a tenth seen once. This CDR3 contains 18 residues. Trimming stripped 1 base from V and 9 bases from J, with 22 bases between. Germline V gene lookup returns CDR1 SGHVS and CDR2 FQNEAQ. The source material was PBMCs from the stem cell graft donor, sampled from the stem cell graft. This receptor was obtained from a human donor who donated a stem cell graft to a child with acute myeloid leukemia. The chain is built from TRBV7-8 and TRBJ1-6; D is uncertain. The CDR3 reads CASSLVFAVSLPGSPLHF. The CDR3 DNA reads TGTGCCAGCAGCTTAGTATTCGCAGTCTCCCTCCCCGGTTCACCCCTCCACTTT.